The following is a T cell receptor beta chain sequence with its context. In this sample, this clonotype turned up many times. Its antigen is not yet known. No much larger clonotype is one base removed from it; base qualities were not supplied. This entry belongs to a study of regulatory T cells in long-lasting Graves disease (dated by TCRdb to the early 2020s). About the study as a whole: Persistent Graves' disease was defined as persistently positive TSH receptor autoantibodies together with antithyroid drug treatment for over 5 years. A total of some 33 samples were covered by TCR sequencing, comprising approximately 13 persistent and around 20 newly diagnosed Graves' disease patients. Persistent Graves' disease patients were compared with newly diagnosed Graves' disease patients by peripheral blood TCR sequencing and RNA sequencing. The study was conducted in China and was registered as a clinical trial. On average, persistent Graves' disease patients in the clinical cohort had been on antithyroid drugs for about 10.3 years.

Summary of the overall study and its limitations: TRBV28, TRBJ1-2 and TRBJ2-5 were preferentially used in persistent disease, while TRBV20-1 and TRBJ2-1 were favored in newly diagnosed disease. Compared with newly diagnosed patients, persistent Graves' disease patients had lower TCR Shannon entropy and fewer highly expanded clones, which suggests clonal expansion. More public clonotypes were shared among persistent patients (around 2,600) than among newly diagnosed patients (roughly 1,000). The authors noted that the small sample size was a limitation that may lower accuracy. Sequencing and analysis were restricted to the TCR beta chain. Only peripheral blood was studied, because thyroid tissue, the primary lesion, was inaccessible.

The meaning of the sample's time point label: persistent/refractory GD, antithyroid drugs over 5 years with positive TRAb. RNA was extracted from PBMCs in TRIzol for both TCR sequencing and RNA sequencing. Graves' disease was diagnosed according to American Thyroid Association guidelines. Recruitment of patients was carried out at an endocrinology department in Xi'an, China. Each patient gave around 9 milliliters of peripheral blood, collected in an EDTA anticoagulant tube. Ficoll Paque Plus density gradient separation was used to isolate PBMCs, and no further T cell sorting was performed. RNA quality was checked with an Agilent 2100 Bioanalyzer and agarose gel, and concentration with a NanoDrop 2000. CDR1 and CDR2 (SGHTA, FQGNSA) derive from the germline V gene. Trimming removed 2 bases from V and 4 bases from J, leaving 15 bases between the germline ends. Measured from the cysteine to the phenylalanine, the CDR3 is 15 residues long. Only the CDR3 part of the read is kept: 45 bases, read in frame from the first base.

Libraries were prepared through multiplex PCR. The instrument given in TCRdb is Illumina HiSeq 4000. To build TCR beta libraries, CDR3 regions were amplified by Arm-PCR using iRepertoire HTBI primers. Before sequencing, the PCR products went through gel purification. The original pipeline was this. Gene usage analysis of CDR3 amino acid clonotypes used the approximately 62 TRBV and fewer than 15 TRBJ segments found across samples. Filtered high-quality paired reads were merged into contigs using COPE and FqMerger. BLAST was used to align contigs to the IMGT TRBV, TRBD and TRBJ reference genes, and CDR3 was defined following IMGT. Any clonotype with a frequency above 0.1% was counted as a highly expanded clone. Repertoire diversity was measured by Shannon entropy, and V-J evenness by the Gini coefficient. Clonotypes shared by more than one individual were considered public. The raw public reads went through TCRdb reprocessing: fastp at Q25, MiXCR clone calling, in-frame beta chains kept. CDR3 protein sequences are deduplicated, and each keeps its most common genes and DNA. What appears here as the V and J calls and clone size reflects TCRdb's work, not the paper's. The sample includes about 430,000 distinct CDR3 sequences, with around 20% observed a single time. The ten largest account for 14% of the sample.

The sample here was peripheral blood mononuclear cells (PBMCs), taken when the disease was refractory, from a patient treated with antithyroid drugs. In this chain, TRBV7-2 is recombined with TRBJ2-7; perhaps TRBD2 is the D gene, with 6 bases matching. The TCR originated in a female donor with Graves disease. CDR3 sequence: CASSLNRGTAYEQYF. The DNA reads as follows: TGTGCCAGCAGCTTAAATCGGGGGACCGCATACGAGCAGTACTTC.